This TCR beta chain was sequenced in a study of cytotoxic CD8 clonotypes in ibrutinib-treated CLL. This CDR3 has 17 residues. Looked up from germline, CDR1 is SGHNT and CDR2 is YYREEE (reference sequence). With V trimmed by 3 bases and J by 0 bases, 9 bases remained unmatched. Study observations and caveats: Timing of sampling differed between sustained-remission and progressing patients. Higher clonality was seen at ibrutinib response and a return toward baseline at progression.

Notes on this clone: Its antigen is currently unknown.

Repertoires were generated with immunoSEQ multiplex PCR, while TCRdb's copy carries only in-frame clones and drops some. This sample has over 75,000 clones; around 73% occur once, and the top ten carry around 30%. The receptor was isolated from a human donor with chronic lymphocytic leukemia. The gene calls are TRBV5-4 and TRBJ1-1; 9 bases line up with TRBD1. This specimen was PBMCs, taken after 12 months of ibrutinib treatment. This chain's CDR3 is CASSSRTGEYLNTEAFF. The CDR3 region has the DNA TGTGCCAGCAGCTCCCGGACAGGGGAATATTTGAACACTGAAGCTTTCTTT.